These 21 T cell receptor beta chains came from one sample sequenced in a study of T cell responses to AZD1222 COVID-19 vaccine. TCRdb's copy holds only in-frame clones and misses some; the assay was immunoSEQ multiplex PCR. The sample carries over 95,000 clones, less than 85% recorded once. Sample: peripheral blood, taken 28 days after the second AZD1222 dose. The source of these receptors is an adult who received the AZD1222 COVID-19 vaccine.

This clone appeared a single time. The genes are TRBV5-1 and TRBJ2-3, with 9 bases fitting TRBD1. From germline, CDR1 is SGHRS and CDR2 YFSETQ. The J segment lost 3 bases and the V segment lost 1 base, leaving 6 bases of the junction unmatched. This CDR3 spans 16 amino acids. The CDR3 sequence: CASSLLGDRETDTQYF. Written as DNA, the CDR3 is TGCGCCAGCAGCTTGTTGGGGGACAGGGAAACAGATACGCAGTATTTT.

The rearrangement uses TRBV12-3 or TRBV12-4 and TRBJ1-2; D not resolved. V lost 6 bases, J lost 8 bases, and 10 bases lay in between. This CDR3 is built from 11 residues. The DNA for the CDR3 is TGTGCCAGCAGAAGGAGTGAGGGCTACACCTTC. Translation gives CASRRSEGYTF.

The chain joins TRBV28 to TRBJ2-1; 12 bases are shared with TRBD2. Losses at the gene ends were 5 bases for V and 5 bases for J; bases not matched to a gene: 4. The length of the CDR3 is 15 residues. The germline V gene encodes CDR1 MDHEN and CDR2 SYDVKM. The CDR3 DNA follows: TGTGCCAGCAGTCAATGGACTAGCGGGAACAATGAGCAGTTCTTC. Translating it yields CASSQWTSGNNEQFF.

The rearrangement joins TRBV7-2 to TRBJ2-1; D unclear. Germline CDR1 reads SGHTA; CDR2 reads FQGNSA. This CDR3 has 14 amino acids. V dropped 2 bases and J dropped 8 bases, with 13 bases sitting between them. CDR3 DNA: TGTGCCAGCAGCTTATTGGCAAACTCATATGAGCAGTTCTTC. Protein sequence: CASSLLANSYEQFF. The full variable domain, rest sourced from reference TRBV7-2 and TRBJ2-1, is GAGVSQSPSNKVTEKGKDVELRCDPISGHTALYWYRQSLGQGLEFLIYFQGNSAPDKSGLPSDRFSAERTGGSVSTLTIQRTQQEDSAVYLCASSLLANSYEQFFGPGTRLTVL.

V gene TRBV19 combines with J gene TRBJ1-6; 7 bases line up with TRBD1. This CDR3 contains 15 residues. Germline CDR1 reads LNHDA; CDR2 reads SQIVND (reference sequence). Germline trimming cut 5 bases from V and 10 bases from J; bases unmatched to any gene: 11. This CDR3 reads CASSLIRDRGSPLHF. DNA for the CDR3: TGTGCCAGTAGTCTAATCCGGGACAGAGGATCACCCCTCCACTTT. The full variable domain, completed using reference TRBV19 and TRBJ1-6, is DGGITQSPKYLFRKEGQNVTLSCEQNLNHDAMYWYRQDPGQGLRLIYYSQIVNDFQKGDIAEGYSVSREKKESFPLTVTSAQKNPTAFYLCASSLIRDRGSPLHFGNGTRLTVT.

This chain connects TRBV3-1 (or the pseudogene TRBV3-2) to TRBJ1-2; 8 bases align to TRBD1. CDR1 is LGHDT, CDR2 YNNKEL, per germline (reference sequence). The CDR3 covers 16 residues. With V trimmed by 2 bases and J by 3 bases, 8 bases remained unmatched. CDR3 sequence reads: CASSQPTTDRDYGYTF. The CDR3 nucleotides are TGTGCCAGCAGCCAACCAACCACGGACAGGGACTATGGCTACACCTTC.

The V gene is TRBV4-1, the J gene TRBJ1-5; weak D call: TRBD1 (6 bases). V was shortened by 1 base and J by 0 bases, with 13 bases between the two germline ends. The CDR3 sequence is 17 residues long. CDR1 is MGHRA and CDR2 is YSYEKL in the germline V gene. In DNA, the CDR3 is TGCGCCAGCAGCCAAGTTCCAGGGACACATAGCAATCAGCCCCAGCATTTT. Translated, it gives CASSQVPGTHSNQPQHF.

The chain is built from TRBV6-5 and TRBJ2-5; the D is unclear. The CDR3 length is 11 residues. Trimming removed 0 bases from V and 5 bases from J, with 1 base in between. Germline V lookup: CDR1 MNHEY, CDR2 SVGAGI. In DNA form, the CDR3 reads TGTGCCAGCAGTTACTCGGAGACCCAGTACTTC. This sequence encodes CASSYSETQYF.

V is TRBV10-3 and J is TRBJ2-2; 10 bases map to TRBD2. The CDR3 is made up of 17 amino acids. With 3 bases clipped from V and 4 bases from J, the junction kept 8 bases outside the gene matches. Germline loops: CDR1 ENHRY, CDR2 SYGVKD. Here the CDR3 reads CAISELAGPPPTGELFF. The CDR3 nucleotides are TGTGCCATCAGTGAACTAGCGGGACCCCCCCCCACCGGGGAGCTGTTTTTT.

Here the CDR3 reads CASSQASAGGLNGELFF. The CDR3 DNA follows: TGTGCCAGCAGCCAAGCTTCAGCGGGGGGGCTTAACGGGGAGCTGTTTTTT. The gene calls are TRBV4-2 and TRBJ2-2, with 10 bases aligning to TRBD2. The ends lost 1 base at V and 7 bases at J; junction bases unmatched: 9. The CDR3 spans 17 residues. Germline values: CDR1 LGHNA, CDR2 YNFKEQ.

The rearrangement links TRBV14 to TRBJ1-2; D possibly corresponds to TRBD1 (5 bases). CDR1 and CDR2 from the germline V gene are SGHDN and FVKESK. V lost 1 base and J 5 bases, leaving 11 bases between the germline ends. The CDR3 extends over 14 amino acids. The CDR3 reads CASSQAAGTYGYTF. The CDR3 bases are TGTGCCAGCAGCCAAGCGGCAGGGACGTATGGCTACACCTTC.

This chain joins TRBV4-3 and TRBJ2-1, with D uncertain. Trimming removed 3 bases at V and 9 bases at J, with 15 bases between. The CDR3 length is 14 residues. From germline, CDR1 is LGHNA and CDR2 YSLEER. CDR3 coding DNA: TGCGCCAGCAGCCAGGTCCCGGGTCTAGGTGAGCAGTTCTTC. As protein: CASSQVPGLGEQFF.

The chain recombines TRBV9 with TRBJ2-1; 10 nucleotides line up with TRBD2. Germline-derived CDR1 and CDR2 are SGDLS and YYNGEE. The CDR3 covers 15 residues. The J segment lost 3 bases and the V segment lost 9 bases, leaving 9 bases of the junction unmatched. CDR3 in amino acids: CATSPLAGDYNEQFF. The CDR3 DNA sequence: TGTGCCACCTCACCCCTAGCGGGGGACTACAATGAGCAGTTCTTC.

This clone was counted a single time. J is TRBJ2-7 and V is TRBV6-5; TRBD1 matches at 9 bases. V was pared by 7 bases and J by 6 bases, with 10 bases of the junction left unmatched. The CDR3 spans 14 residues. CDR1 and CDR2 from the germline V gene are MNHEY and SVGAGI. The CDR3 is CASISGTGIFEQYF. The DNA for the CDR3 is TGTGCCAGCATTTCTGGGACAGGGATTTTCGAGCAGTACTTC.

The CDR3 sequence: CASSGTSGRPYEQYF. The DNA for the CDR3 is TGTGCCAGCAGCGGAACTAGCGGGAGACCCTACGAGCAGTACTTC. This rearrangement joins TRBV7-9 to TRBJ2-7; 11 nucleotides align to TRBD2. The CDR3 spans 15 residues. The germline V gene encodes CDR1 SEHNR and CDR2 FQNEAQ (reference sequence). The trim removed 5 bases at V and 2 bases at J, leaving 5 bases unmatched.

The rearrangement joins TRBV27 to TRBJ2-4; D could derive from TRBD1 or TRBD2 (5 bases each). Germline V gene sequence: CDR1 MNHEY, CDR2 SMNVEV (reference sequence). The V gene lost 4 bases and the J gene lost 0 bases, with 10 bases spanning the gap. This CDR3 is 15 amino acids long. DNA of the CDR3: TGTGCCAGCAGTTGGGACCATCTAGCCAAAAACATTCAGTACTTC. Its protein is CASSWDHLAKNIQYF.

The rearrangement joins TRBV4-1 to TRBJ2-2; 9 positions agree with TRBD1. The CDR3 length is 16 residues. Germline CDR1 reads MGHRA; CDR2 reads YSYEKL. Trimming cost V 2 bases and J 1 base; bases outside gene matches: 2. The CDR3 is CASSQQGQGNTGELFF. CDR3 sequence (DNA): TGCGCCAGCAGCCAACAGGGACAGGGGAACACCGGGGAGCTGTTTTTT.

V gene TRBV11-3 combines with J gene TRBJ2-1, with D perhaps matching TRBD2 (6 bases). This CDR3 has 16 residues. Germline CDR1 and CDR2: SGHNT and YENEEA. Trimming took off 1 base at V and 2 bases at J, with 12 bases between the two ends. In nucleotides, the CDR3 is TGTGCCAGCAGCTTAGCACGCGGGGCACCCTACAATGAGCAGTTCTTC. This sequence encodes CASSLARGAPYNEQFF.

This clone has more than one count but fewer than ten. This chain joins TRBV11-1 and TRBJ1-1; D is undetermined. Germline assignment: CDR1 SGHAT and CDR2 FQDESV (reference sequence). Trimming took 8 bases from V and 4 from J, leaving 17 bases between them. The CDR3 sequence is 14 residues long. The CDR3, as DNA: TGTGCCAGCCTGCCGGCAGTCGACGCCACTGAAGCTTTCTTT. Encoded protein: CASLPAVDATEAFF.

The chain uses TRBV2 and TRBJ2-5, with a possible D match to TRBD1 (5 bases). With 4 bases removed from V and 6 bases from J, the gap between germline ends came to 9 bases. This CDR3 spans 12 amino acids. CDR1 is SNHLY and CDR2 is FYNNEI in the germline V gene. CDR3 in amino acids: CASSVRAKTQYF. DNA for the CDR3: TGTGCCAGCAGTGTCAGGGCAAAGACCCAGTACTTC.

V gene TRBV4-1 combines with J gene TRBJ2-2; a possible D gene is TRBD1 (6 bases). Trimming stripped 5 bases from V and 2 bases from J, with 18 bases between. CDR3 size: 17 residues. The germline gives CDR1 MGHRA, CDR2 YSYEKL. The CDR3 reads CASSLPRQAVNTGELFF. The CDR3 DNA is TGCGCCAGCAGCTTACCGCGACAGGCGGTTAACACCGGGGAGCTGTTTTTT.